The 27 T cell receptor beta chains below all came from one sample that was sequenced in a study of blood T cell repertoires in COVID-19. Sequencing used immunoSEQ multiplex PCR; TCRdb keeps in-frame clones, though not all of them. The sample records around 190,000 clones, approximately 75% being singletons. The sequenced sample was PBMCs or T cells enriched from blood (not recorded which). These receptors came from a man aged 35 to 55 who had recovered from COVID-19.

There are a few counts of this clone. The chain has TRBV18 and TRBJ1-3; possible D gene TRBD1, 5 bases. V gave up 6 bases and J gave up 0 bases, with 15 bases separating them. Germline V gene sequence: CDR1 KGHSH, CDR2 LQKENI. The CDR3 loop spans 16 amino acids. The CDR3 bases are TGTGCCAGCTCCCGTGGAACGGGGGGCTCTGGAAACACCATATATTTT. This gives the protein CASSRGTGGSGNTIYF.

J is TRBJ2-5 and V is TRBV5-4, with 9 bases identical to TRBD2. Unmatched junction bases numbered 6, after V lost 4 bases and J lost 5 bases. Germline V gives CDR1 SGHNT, CDR2 YYREEE (reference sequence). The CDR3 contains 14 residues. The CDR3 bases are TGTGCCAGCAGCCGCGGGACTAGCATTGAGACCCAGTACTTC. Amino acids: CASSRGTSIETQYF.

On this clone: The sample carries other DNA sequences with the same CDR3. The V gene is TRBV19, the J gene TRBJ1-5, with no clear D. Germline CDR1 and CDR2: LNHDA and SQIVND (reference sequence). Trimming cost V 3 bases and J 7 bases, with 7 bases left between them. The CDR3 is 12 residues long. The CDR3 protein is CASSIPLQPQHF. The CDR3 coding sequence is TGTGCCAGTAGTATTCCCCTACAGCCCCAGCATTTT. Full variable domain (rest looked up from reference TRBV19 and TRBJ1-5): DGGITQSPKYLFRKEGQNVTLSCEQNLNHDAMYWYRQDPGQGLRLIYYSQIVNDFQKGDIAEGYSVSREKKESFPLTVTSAQKNPTAFYLCASSIPLQPQHFGDGTRLSIL.

V usage is TRBV6-5 and J usage is TRBJ2-7; 8 nucleotides line up with TRBD2. After removal of 6 bases from V and 1 base from J, the junction contained 5 bases not matched to a gene. Per germline, CDR1 MNHEY and CDR2 SVGAGI. This CDR3 comprises 14 residues. The chain's CDR3 is CASRRLALSYEQYF. The CDR3 DNA is TGTGCCAGCAGAAGACTAGCGCTATCCTACGAGCAGTACTTC.

This chain links TRBV4-2 with TRBJ1-4; 7 positions match TRBD1. This CDR3 region has 16 residues. The junction had 6 bases not matched to a gene; V was cut back by 0 bases and J by 5 bases. In germline, CDR1 is LGHNA, CDR2 YNFKEQ. The CDR3 coding sequence is TGTGCCAGCAGCCAAGATCGGACAGGTGGGAATGAAAAACTGTTTTTT. This codes for CASSQDRTGGNEKLFF.

This chain connects TRBV24-1 to TRBJ2-7; the D is unclear. The CDR3 consists of 13 residues. The V and J ends lost 5 bases and 5 bases respectively, with 12 bases between them. Germline V gene data show CDR1 as KGHDR and CDR2 as SFDVKD. The CDR3 sequence is CATSGEARNEQYF. The CDR3 nucleotides are TGTGCCACCAGTGGCGAAGCCCGTAACGAGCAGTACTTC.

CDR3 amino acids: CASSLSVVTKNIQYF. In DNA form, the CDR3 reads TGTGCCAGCAGCTTATCGGTAGTTACCAAAAACATTCAGTACTTC. J is TRBJ2-4 and V is TRBV7-8; D not certain. This CDR3 has 15 amino acids. The germline V gene has CDR1 SGHVS and CDR2 FQNEAQ. V lost 2 bases to trimming and J lost 2 bases, with 10 bases between them.

This clone is medium-sized by share. This rearrangement joins TRBV11-2 to TRBJ2-7; a possible D gene is TRBD2 (6 bases). The CDR3 contains 15 residues. CDR1 and CDR2 from the germline V gene are SGHAT and FQNNGV. Trimming pared 1 base from V and 2 bases from J, leaving 12 bases between. Here the CDR3 DNA reads TGTGCCAGCAGCTTAGGTCTGTCGGGGGCCTACGAGCAGTACTTC. Its translation is CASSLGLSGAYEQYF. Variable domain in full (rest from reference TRBV11-2 and TRBJ2-7): EAGVAQSPRYKIIEKRQSVAFWCNPISGHATLYWYQQILGQGPKLLIQFQNNGVVDDSQLPKDRFSAERLKGVDSTLKIQPAKLEDSAVYLCASSLGLSGAYEQYFGPGTRLTVT.

This chain links TRBV5-1 with TRBJ1-1, with no clear D. The V gene's germline CDR1 is SGHRS and CDR2 YFSETQ. The CDR3 length is 14 residues. V was shortened by 0 bases and J by 2 bases, with 8 bases between the two germline ends. In DNA, the CDR3 is TGCGCCAGCAGCTTGGGCAGGACTAACACTGAAGCTTTCTTT. This encodes CASSLGRTNTEAFF.

This sequence joins TRBV7-9 and TRBJ2-3; 11 bases map to TRBD2. J gave up 3 bases and V 5 bases, and 4 bases lay outside the gene matches. The CDR3 is made up of 15 amino acids. Germline V gene data show CDR1 as SEHNR and CDR2 as FQNEAQ (reference sequence). CDR3: CASSLGTSGTDTQYF. CDR3 nucleotides: TGTGCCAGCAGCCTAGGGACTAGCGGTACAGATACGCAGTATTTT.

The chain couples TRBV2 to TRBJ1-4; D is unresolved. V was cut by 4 bases and J by 10 bases, with 13 bases left in between. Germline CDR1 SNHLY, CDR2 FYNNEI. The CDR3 spans 13 residues. CDR3 protein: CASSVWEEGKLFF. Written as DNA, the CDR3 is TGTGCCAGCAGTGTCTGGGAGGAAGGAAAACTGTTTTTT.

The rearrangement joins TRBV27 to TRBJ1-1, with D perhaps TRBD1 (6 bases). Trimming pared 7 bases from V and 9 bases from J, leaving 21 bases between. The CDR3 is made up of 14 amino acids. Germline CDR1 and CDR2: MNHEY and SMNVEV (reference sequence). The CDR3 DNA reads TGTGCCAGCAATCCTCTATGGGGCAGGGGTAAAGCTTTCTTT. Translating it yields CASNPLWGRGKAFF.

In this sample, this clone turned up a few times. The V and J genes are TRBV5-6 and TRBJ2-5; D not certain. The germline V gene encodes CDR1 SGHDT and CDR2 YYEEEE. Deletions cut 4 bases from V and 4 bases from J, with 14 bases between. CDR3 length: 14 residues. The CDR3 sequence is CASSPLATGETQYF. CDR3 nucleotides: TGTGCCAGCAGCCCACTTGCCACCGGAGAGACCCAGTACTTC.

V is TRBV18 and J is TRBJ2-5; D not certain. V was clipped by 3 bases and J by 0 bases, with 8 bases between them. Germline CDR1 and CDR2: KGHSH and LQKENI. There are 14 residues in the CDR3. This chain's CDR3 is CASSPGTDQETQYF. The DNA for the CDR3 is TGTGCCAGCTCACCGGGCACAGACCAAGAGACCCAGTACTTC.

The gene calls are TRBV5-8 and TRBJ2-1; 13 bases agree with TRBD2. CDR3 length: 19 residues. CDR1 and CDR2 (germline): SGHTS, YDEGEE. V lost 0 bases to trimming and J lost 1 base; unmatched junction nucleotides: 7. In DNA form, the CDR3 reads TGTGCCAGCAGCTTGGCCCGACTAGCGGGAGGTGGTTCCTACAATGAGCAGTTCTTC. This gives the protein CASSLARLAGGGSYNEQFF.

This chain joins TRBV9 and TRBJ1-5, with 7 bases matching TRBD1. The V gene end was trimmed by 0 bases and the J gene end by 6 bases; junction bases not matched to a gene: 6. The CDR3 sequence is 15 residues long. Germline-derived CDR1 and CDR2 are SGDLS and YYNGEE. CDR3 bases: TGTGCCAGCAGCGTAGAGGGGGCAGGGGGTCAGCCCCAGCATTTT. It codes for CASSVEGAGGQPQHF.

The rearrangement links TRBV2 to TRBJ2-2; D call uncertain. Germline values: CDR1 SNHLY, CDR2 FYNNEI. CDR3 length equals 15 residues. V shed 11 bases and J shed 4 bases, with 20 bases lying between them. The CDR3 region has the DNA TGTGCCGCCCACAGCCCCTACCGATCCACCGGGGAGCTGTTTTTT. Protein sequence: CAAHSPYRSTGELFF. Combining the CDR3 with reference TRBV2 and TRBJ2-2 gives the whole variable domain EPEVTQTPSHQVTQMGQEVILRCVPISNHLYFYWYRQILGQKVEFLVSFYNNEISEKSEIFDDQFSVERPDGSNFTLKIRSTKLEDSAMYFCAAHSPYRSTGELFFGEGSRLTVL.

V and J are TRBV7-9 and TRBJ1-2, with D maybe TRBD1 (6 bases). The germline V and J ends were trimmed by 2 bases and 2 bases, with 12 bases remaining between them. This CDR3 is 15 amino acids long. Germline V gene sequence: CDR1 SEHNR, CDR2 FQNEAQ (reference sequence). The CDR3 coding sequence is TGTGCCAGCAGCTTACACTCTACAGGGAACTATGGCTACACCTTC. Translation: CASSLHSTGNYGYTF.

The J gene is TRBJ2-3, the V gene TRBV5-6, with 11 bases that match TRBD2. CDR1 SGHDT and CDR2 YYEEEE come from the germline V gene. The CDR3 extends over 15 amino acids. With 1 base clipped from V and 8 bases from J, the junction kept 6 bases outside the gene matches. CDR3 sequence (DNA): TGTGCCAGCAGCTTGACTAGCGGGGGATGGACTACGCAGTATTTT. Translating it yields CASSLTSGGWTTQYF.

CDR3 sequence reads: CASSQDQTLAGVEQYF. The CDR3, as DNA: TGTGCCAGCAGCCAAGATCAAACACTAGCGGGAGTGGAGCAGTACTTC. The V gene is TRBV14, the J gene TRBJ2-7; 11 nucleotides align to TRBD2. Germline V lookup: CDR1 SGHDN, CDR2 FVKESK. The CDR3 covers 16 residues. Losses at the gene ends were 0 bases for V and 7 bases for J; bases not matched to a gene: 8.

The chain has TRBV12-5 and TRBJ2-1; TRBD2 matches at 10 bases. V lost 2 bases and J lost 5; bases outside the gene matches: 9. CDR3 length: 17 residues. Germline CDR1 and CDR2: LGHNT and FRNRAP. The CDR3 sequence is CASGLPAASGRNNEQFF. CDR3 DNA: TGTGCTAGTGGTTTGCCTGCCGCTAGCGGGAGAAACAATGAGCAGTTCTTC.

This chain connects TRBV9 to TRBJ1-2; D ambiguous. In germline, CDR1 is SGDLS, CDR2 YYNGEE. The length of the CDR3 is 14 residues. Deletions cut 4 bases from V and 8 bases from J, with 18 bases between. The CDR3: CASSPRSIPEGYTF. As DNA, the CDR3 is TGTGCCAGCAGCCCCCGGTCGATCCCCGAGGGCTACACCTTC.

Only one count was recorded for this clone. The CDR3: CASSRTLAGGETQYF. In nucleotides, the CDR3 is TGTGCCAGCAGCCGGACTTTAGCGGGAGGAGAGACCCAGTACTTC. The J gene is TRBJ2-5, the V gene TRBV28, with TRBD2 matching over 10 bases. The CDR3 runs 15 residues. With V trimmed by 6 bases and J by 4 bases, 8 bases remained unmatched. Germline assignment: CDR1 MDHEN and CDR2 SYDVKM.

The rearrangement uses TRBV9 and TRBJ2-3; possibly TRBD2 for D (7 bases). CDR1 and CDR2 from the germline V gene are SGDLS and YYNGEE. The CDR3 covers 15 residues. With 6 bases removed from V and 2 bases from J, the gap between germline ends came to 16 bases. CDR3 bases: TGTGCCAGCACCCGGGGGGCTTCTTACACAGATACGCAGTATTTT. Its translation: CASTRGASYTDTQYF.

This chain joins TRBV5-4 and TRBJ2-1; 14 nucleotides agree with TRBD2. V lost 4 bases to trimming and J lost 7 bases; unmatched junction nucleotides: 7. CDR3 size: 16 residues. CDR1 is SGHNT, CDR2 YYREEE, per germline (reference sequence). The CDR3 loop reads CASSLGRTSGRNEQFF. CDR3 DNA: TGTGCCAGCAGCCTGGGCCGGACTAGCGGGAGGAATGAGCAGTTCTTC.

This chain connects TRBV5-1 to TRBJ2-7; 9 bases map to TRBD2. The V segment lost 0 bases and the J segment 1 base; nucleotides outside the gene matches: 5. This CDR3 has 16 amino acids. Germline values: CDR1 SGHRS, CDR2 YFSETQ. CDR3 loop: CASSLVPREGSYEQYF. The CDR3 bases are TGCGCCAGCAGCTTGGTTCCGCGGGAGGGTTCCTACGAGCAGTACTTC.

The chain couples TRBV12-5 to TRBJ1-1; 7 nucleotides agree with TRBD1. This CDR3 is 12 amino acids long. The trim removed 2 bases at V and 10 bases at J, leaving 4 bases unmatched. Germline CDR1 is LGHNT and CDR2 is FRNRAP. CDR3 loop: CASGLRGQRAFF. DNA of the CDR3: TGTGCTAGTGGTTTGAGGGGGCAGAGAGCTTTCTTT.